This T cell receptor beta chain was recovered during a study of blood T cell repertoires in COVID-19 (dated by TCRdb to between 2020 and 2021). As for the study more broadly: Collaborator samples came from the United States, Italy and Spain and covered acute and convalescent phases of COVID-19. A freely available public database, intended as a resource for researchers studying the immune response to SARS-CoV-2, is where the repertoires were released. The material from the prospective study consisted of cDNA or gDNA derived from T cells, B-cell-depleted T cells, or PBMCs. The samples were drawn from two sources: the first 160 participants of the ongoing ImmuneRACE study, and 950 to 1,500 subjects contributed by 6 global collaborators. Deeply sampled blood TCRbeta repertoires from subjects exposed to, actively infected with, or recovered from COVID-19 were included in the dataset. Sample metadata almost always included a de-identified subject ID, COVID-19 status, age in years and sex. Where HLA class I and class II types were available, the types were taken from metadata supplied by the sample provider, not from assay-based typing. Study-level results and caveats: How much clinical and demographic metadata was included differed by source and by participant, and the metadata was provided uncurated.

Collaborating institutions collected whole blood in K2EDTA tubes following their own protocols. For TCRbeta analysis, collaborator samples were shipped as frozen whole blood, as isolated PBMCs, or as DNA extracted from either sample type. TCRbeta CDR3 regions were amplified from genomic DNA by means of the immunoSEQ Assay, a bias-controlled multiplex PCR. Concerning the study's data processing: The number of nucleated cells in each sample was estimated from the amplification of reference gene primers within the assay. Sequence reads were collapsed and filtered to measure the absolute abundance of every unique TCRbeta CDR3 rearrangement. For each sample, productive Simpson clonality was calculated as the square root of Simpson's diversity index across productive rearrangements. TCRdb mirrors the immuneACCESS table, restricted to in-frame sequences. Some clones are absent from its copies; in checked studies, under half trace to an unresolved V gene, and the reason for the others is unknown. Clonal size and the V and J genes are those of that table, whereas D and trimming came from the DNA. Present in this sample are a few hundred thousand clones, 85% to 90% of which were seen just once. The top ten hold 3.6% of the sample.

A word on this clone: No antigen is known for it. No clone much larger than this one lies a single base away; base qualities are absent.

Inclusive of the bounding cysteine and phenylalanine, the CDR3 is 12 residues long. CDR3 DNA only is kept here, 36 bases in frame from base 1. As encoded in the germline V gene, CDR1 is SNHLY while CDR2 is FYNNEI. V loses 6 bases, J loses 0 bases, and the germline ends lie 5 bases apart. The chain uses TRBV2 and TRBJ1-1, with the D segment identity uncertain. The sequenced sample consisted of peripheral blood. The source is a man in his late teens or twenties with active or convalescent COVID-19. The sequenced DNA is TGTGCCAGCAGGGGCATGAACACTGAAGCTTTCTTT. Its product reads: CASRGMNTEAFF.